This entry features one TCR beta chain sequence. These data belong to a study of blood T cells in healthy people across ages. Through a sample-barcoded 5' primer and a J-beta primer mix, a second PCR was run for about 6 to 12 cycles. TCRdb re-analysed the 5' RACE reads in MiXCR, keeping a single row per CDR3 protein. There are about 680,000 distinct CDR3 sequences in the sample; approximately 50% occur only once, and under 35% lies in the top ten. This CDR3 spans 14 amino acids. Trimming cost V 0 bases and J 1 base, with 7 bases left between them. Germline loops: CDR1 KGHSH, CDR2 LQKENI. The clonotype was recovered from a woman aged 55-69 years in good health. V usage is TRBV18 and J usage is TRBJ2-7, with unresolved D. The sequenced sample was blood. The CDR3 loop reads CASSPPVTSYEQYF. The CDR3 nucleotides read TGTGCCAGCTCACCACCGGTCACGTCCTACGAGCAGTACTTC.